The clone carrying this T cell receptor (beta chain) showed up just once. This CDR3 contains 11 residues. V lost 5 bases and J lost 6, with 8 bases in between. The germline V gene encodes CDR1 SGHAT and CDR2 FQNNGV. The data stem from a study of blood T cell repertoires in COVID-19. Study details: COVID-19 samples collected from the United States, Italy and Spain covered acute and convalescent phases.

Repertoires were generated with immunoSEQ multiplex PCR, while TCRdb's copy carries only in-frame clones and drops some. Of some 250,000 clones in the sample, around 86% were seen once. The rearrangement links TRBV11-2 to TRBJ2-7; no clear D gene. The source of this sequence is a woman between 65 and 79 years old with active or convalescent COVID-19. Sample: peripheral blood. The CDR3 bases are TGTGCCAGCAGCCCCCTAGGCGAGCAGTACTTC. Translation: CASSPLGEQYF. Full variable domain (missing parts from reference TRBV11-2 and TRBJ2-7): EAGVAQSPRYKIIEKRQSVAFWCNPISGHATLYWYQQILGQGPKLLIQFQNNGVVDDSQLPKDRFSAERLKGVDSTLKIQPAKLEDSAVYLCASSPLGEQYFGPGTRLTVT.